This T cell receptor (beta chain) was documented in a study of blood T cells in healthy people across ages. Regarding the study as a whole: With age, beta diversity per million T cells declined roughly linearly, significantly by 40 to 50. Naive T cell percentage by flow cytometry tracked strongly with beta diversity.

Concerning this clonotype itself: Its antigen remains unknown.

Isolation per sample recovered at least 7 million PBMCs. The CDR3 is 12 amino acids. The germline V gene has CDR1 SQVTM and CDR2 ANQGSEA. V was trimmed by 8 bases and J by 2 bases, leaving 12 bases between them. Together with a sample-barcoded 5' primer, a J-beta primer mix was included in a second PCR lasting about 7 to 11 cycles. In TCRdb, the 5' RACE reads were re-called with MiXCR into one record per CDR3 protein. The sample has roughly 1,800,000 distinct CDR3 sequences; about 49% are singletons. This rearrangement joins TRBV29-1 to TRBJ2-5; tentative D call: TRBD1 (5 bases). The specimen was blood. The receptor comes from a woman aged 40 to 50 in good health. CDR3 DNA: TGCAGCTCAGCTAAGGGGCAAGAGACCCAGTACTTC. Its translation is CSSAKGQETQYF.